Below, one TCR beta chain is given with its context. Antigen specificity is unknown. The sample belongs to a study of cytomegalovirus exposure and HLA in healthy donors. The study's findings and limits: Some TCR beta chains (164 of them) were listed as cytomegalovirus-associated.

The PCR employed 60 Vbeta primers together with 13 Jbeta primers. The assay was immunoSEQ multiplex PCR, and TCRdb's table has in-frame clones only and misses some. The data show 150,000 to 200,000 clones, around 78% seen once. The germline V gene has CDR1 ENHRY and CDR2 SYGVKD. Trimming cost V 3 bases and J 1 base; bases outside gene matches: 4. This CDR3 region has 16 residues. The sequencing sample was made of PBMCs. The V and J genes are TRBV10-3 and TRBJ2-5; TRBD2 aligns across 11 bases. This sequence originates from a woman aged 25 to 45 in good health and CMV-seropositive. CDR3 protein: CAISDLLAGVQETQYF. CDR3 nucleotides: TGTGCCATCAGTGACTTACTAGCGGGGGTCCAAGAGACCCAGTACTTC.